This T cell receptor beta chain emerged from a study of T cells in Graves' hyperthyroidism and ophthalmopathy. These patients, aged 18 to 65, had recently diagnosed hyperthyroidism lasting under 2 months. Thyroid ultrasound and orbital computed tomography, with clinical symptoms and serum thyroxine and TRAb, informed diagnoses. Sample collection date corresponds to first hyperthyroidism diagnosis, prior to any ophthalmopathy symptoms. What was amplified from RNA transcripts were TCR beta CDR3 regions. TCR CDR3 regions were first amplified by RT-PCR with HTBI primers. TCRdb processed the multiplex PCR reads anew with MiXCR; each CDR3 protein has one entry. The table includes approximately 370,000 distinct CDR3 sequences, about 17% detected once. Germline V lookup: CDR1 SGHDN, CDR2 FVKESK. CDR3 length equals 15 residues. V was pared by 1 base and J by 2 bases, with 1 base of the junction left unmatched.

This clonotype was recorded at least ten times. The clonotype comes from a woman in her 30s with Graves' hyperthyroidism that later progressed to Graves' ophthalmopathy. Sequenced: blood. This chain joins TRBV14 and TRBJ2-3; TRBD2 agrees at 9 bases. In DNA, the CDR3 is TGTGCCAGCAGCCAAGGCGGGAGGGACACAGATACGCAGTATTTT. This translates into CASSQGGRDTDTQYF.